A selection of T cell receptor beta chains follows, all from one sample in a study of cytomegalovirus exposure and HLA in healthy donors. TCRdb's copy holds only in-frame clones and misses some; the assay was immunoSEQ multiplex PCR. The sample carries 120,000 to 150,000 clones, around 80% recorded once. The sample consisted of PBMCs. The receptors come from a man in his forties in good health and CMV-seronegative. The CDR3 runs from the conserved cysteine through the conserved F or W. The D gene is left open where the match is weak. The size field is filled for only some rows; it gives once, few, many or a size class.

>13|NA|TRBJ2-7|NA|TRBV11-2
TGTGCCAGCAGCTTTTCCCAAAAATACGAGCAGTACTTC
CASSFSQKYEQYF
>15|TRBD1|TRBJ1-2|NA|TRBV10-3
TGTGCCACTTCGAACCAGGGACAGGACAACTATGGCTACACCTTC
CATSNQGQDNYGYTF
>13|TRBD1|TRBJ2-5|NA|TRBV2
TGTGCCAGCAGGCGACAGGGGAGAGAGACCCAGTACTTC
CASRRQGRETQYF
>15|TRBD1|TRBJ2-2|NA|TRBV25-1
TGTGCCAGCACCGGGACAGGGGGATGGACCGGGGAGCTGTTTTTT
CASTGTGGWTGELFF
>14|NA|TRBJ1-1|NA|TRBV6-1
TGTGCCAGCAGTGGGGCCTTAATGAACACTGAAGCTTTCTTT
CASSGALMNTEAFF
>16|TRBD1|TRBJ2-7|NA|TRBV10-3
TGTGCCATCAGTGAGCGCCCGGGACAGAGTTCCTACGAGCAGTACTTC
CAISERPGQSSYEQYF
>14|NA|TRBJ2-2|NA|TRBV6-5
TGTGCCAGCAGGGACATCATGAACACCGGGGAGCTGTTTTTT
CASRDIMNTGELFF
>14|NA|TRBJ2-7|NA|TRBV5-6
TGTGCCAGCAGCCCCCGGAGGTTACCCTACGAGCAGTACTTC
CASSPRRLPYEQYF
>13|NA|TRBJ1-5|NA|TRBV30
TGTGCCTGGAGTGGGGGCGGCAATCAGCCCCAGCATTTT
CAWSGGGNQPQHF
>16|TRBD1|TRBJ2-5|NA|TRBV9
TGTGCCAGCAGCGTAGTGGGGGGACAGGAAGGGGAGACCCAGTACTTC
CASSVVGGQEGETQYF
>13|NA|TRBJ2-7|NA|TRBV5-8
TGTGCCAGCAGCATAGGACACAACTACGAGCAGTACTTC
CASSIGHNYEQYF
>12|NA|TRBJ1-3|NA|TRBV7-9
TGTGCCAGCAGCTTAGGTGGCAACACCATATATTTT
CASSLGGNTIYF
>18|TRBD2|TRBJ2-1|NA|TRBV14
TGTGCCAGCAGCCAAGAAGTACCGACTAGCGGGATGGGTAATGAGCAGTTCTTC
CASSQEVPTSGMGNEQFF
>15|TRBD2|TRBJ2-3|NA|TRBV28
TGTGCCAGCAGCGGGAGGGGGGACCTCACAGATACGCAGTATTTT
CASSGRGDLTDTQYF
>14|NA|TRBJ2-7|few|TRBV2
TGTGCCAGCAGTGAGCGGCAGGGGTACTACGAGCAGTACTTC
CASSERQGYYEQYF
>14|NA|TRBJ2-5|NA|TRBV4-1
TGCGCCAGCAGCCTCGAACAGGGTAAAGAGACCCAGTACTTC
CASSLEQGKETQYF
>13|TRBD1|TRBJ1-4|once|TRBV5-6
TGTGCCAGCAGCTTGGTGGGACAGGGAGAACTGTTTTTT
CASSLVGQGELFF
>15|TRBD2|TRBJ2-1|few|TRBV7-2
TGTGCCAGCAGCAGTACTAGCGGGGGCCACAATGAGCAGTTCTTC
CASSSTSGGHNEQFF
>13|NA|TRBJ1-5|NA|TRBV2
TGTGCCAGCACCCCTGGGGGCGGTCAGCCCCAGCATTTT
CASTPGGGQPQHF
>14|TRBD2|TRBJ2-7|NA|TRBV5-4
TGTGCCAGCAGCTCCCGGACTAGCAGTGACGAGCAGTACTTC
CASSSRTSSDEQYF
>15|TRBD1|TRBJ1-1|NA|TRBV4-1
TGCGCCAGCAGCCAGGAGGGACAGGGGGACACTGAAGCTTTCTTT
CASSQEGQGDTEAFF
>14|TRBD2|TRBJ2-7|NA|TRBV28
TGTGCCAGCAGTTCACCGGGACTAGCTTACGAGCAGTACTTC
CASSSPGLAYEQYF
>16|NA|TRBJ1-4|NA|TRBV5-6
TGTGCCAGCAGCTCAGTTACAGGGACAACTAATGAAAAACTGTTTTTT
CASSSVTGTTNEKLFF
>15|TRBD2|TRBJ2-1|NA|TRBV6-1
TGTGCCAGCAGCCGGGGGGGACCACTTTACAATGAGCAGTTCTTC
CASSRGGPLYNEQFF
>13|TRBD1|TRBJ2-2|NA|TRBV27
TGTGCCAGCGCGACAGGGGCCCCAGGGGAGCTGTTTTTT
CASATGAPGELFF
>15|TRBD1|TRBJ2-3|NA|TRBV2
TGTGCCAGCAGTGCAGACAGGGGTGGCTCAGATACGCAGTATTTT
CASSADRGGSDTQYF
>15|TRBD2|TRBJ2-2|NA|TRBV4-2
TGTGCCAGCAGCCAATGGGGACTACTCACCGGGGAGCTGTTTTTT
CASSQWGLLTGELFF
>13|TRBD2|TRBJ2-1|NA|TRBV19
TGTGCCAGTAGTATAGAAGGGACTAGTGAGCAGTTCTTC
CASSIEGTSEQFF
>15|TRBD2|TRBJ2-3|NA|TRBV9
TGTGCCAGCAGCGCAGGGACTAGCGACACAGATACGCAGTATTTT
CASSAGTSDTDTQYF
>14|NA|TRBJ2-5|NA|TRBV28
TGTGCCAGCAGTTTATCCCGAAGCGTGGAGACCCAGTACTTC
CASSLSRSVETQYF
>12|NA|TRBJ2-1|NA|TRBV5-4
TGTGCCAGCAGCTTGGGTGTCGATGAGCAGTTCTTC
CASSLGVDEQFF
>16|TRBD1|TRBJ1-6|NA|TRBV5-1
TGCGCCAGCAGCTTTGACAGGGACCCGTTGAATTCACCCCTCCACTTT
CASSFDRDPLNSPLHF
>15|TRBD1|TRBJ1-4|NA|TRBV9
TGTGCCAGCCGACAGGGGGAGGGAACTAATGAAAAACTGTTTTTT
CASRQGEGTNEKLFF
>14|NA|TRBJ2-7|NA|TRBV9
TGTGCCAGCAGCGTAGCCCAGTACTCCTACGAGCAGTACTTC
CASSVAQYSYEQYF